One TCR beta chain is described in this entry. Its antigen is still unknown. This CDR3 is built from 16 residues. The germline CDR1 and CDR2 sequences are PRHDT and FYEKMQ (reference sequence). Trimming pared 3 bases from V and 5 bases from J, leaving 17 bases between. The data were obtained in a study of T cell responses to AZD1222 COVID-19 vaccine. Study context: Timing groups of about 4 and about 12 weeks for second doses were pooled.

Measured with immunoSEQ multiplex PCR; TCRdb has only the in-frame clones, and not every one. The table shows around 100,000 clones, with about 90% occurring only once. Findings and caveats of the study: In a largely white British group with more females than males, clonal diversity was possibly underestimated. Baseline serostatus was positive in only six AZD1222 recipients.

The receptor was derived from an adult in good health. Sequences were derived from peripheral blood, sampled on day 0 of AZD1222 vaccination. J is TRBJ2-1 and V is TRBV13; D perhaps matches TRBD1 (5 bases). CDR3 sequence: CASSFPDSGSNNEQFF. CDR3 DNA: TGTGCCAGCAGCTTCCCAGACTCAGGGTCCAACAATGAGCAGTTCTTC.